One T cell receptor (beta chain) is described in this entry. This record belongs to a study of blood T cell repertoires in COVID-19. Study details: Italy, Spain and the United States were the sources of the convalescent and acute COVID-19 samples. T cells, B-cell-depleted T cells, or PBMCs provided the cDNA or gDNA that served as material.

Under the authors' procedure: Amplification with reference gene primers provided the estimates of nucleated cell counts. Libraries were prepared by immunoSEQ multiplex PCR; TCRdb keeps only in-frame clonotypes and omits some of them. V and J calls and clone size are given by that table; D and trimming were obtained from the DNA. The table includes more than 130,000 clones, about 83% detected once. V lost 0 bases to trimming and J lost 3 bases, with 9 bases between them. The CDR3 totals 14 residues. Per germline, CDR1 MGHRA and CDR2 YSYEKL. This receptor was identified in a woman in her thirties or forties with acute or convalescent COVID-19. The V and J genes are TRBV4-1 and TRBJ2-7; the D gene is possibly TRBD1 (5 bases). Sequenced material: peripheral blood. DNA for the CDR3: TGCGCCAGCAGCCAAGAGGGCAGGGACTACGAGCAGTACTTC. Encoded protein: CASSQEGRDYEQYF.